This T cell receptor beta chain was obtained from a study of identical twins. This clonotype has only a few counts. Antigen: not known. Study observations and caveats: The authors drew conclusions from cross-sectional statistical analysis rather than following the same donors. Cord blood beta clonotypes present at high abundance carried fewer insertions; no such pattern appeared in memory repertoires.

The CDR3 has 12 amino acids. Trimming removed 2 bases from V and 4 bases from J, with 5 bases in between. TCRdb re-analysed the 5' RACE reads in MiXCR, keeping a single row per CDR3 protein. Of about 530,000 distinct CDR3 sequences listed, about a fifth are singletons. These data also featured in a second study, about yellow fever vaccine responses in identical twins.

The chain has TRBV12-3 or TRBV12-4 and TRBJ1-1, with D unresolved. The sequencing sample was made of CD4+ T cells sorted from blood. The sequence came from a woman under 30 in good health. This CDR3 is CASSLLATEAFF. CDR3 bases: TGTGCCAGCAGTTTACTAGCCACTGAAGCTTTCTTT.